A selection of T cell receptor beta chains follows, all from one sample in a study of blood T cell repertoires in COVID-19. Libraries were prepared by immunoSEQ multiplex PCR; TCRdb keeps only in-frame clonotypes and omits some of them. The sample has some 200,000 clones; 86% are singletons. The sequencing sample was made of PBMCs or T cells enriched from blood (not recorded which). The receptors here all came from a woman aged 40-49 years with acute COVID-19. CDR3s include the opening cysteine and the closing phenylalanine or tryptophan. Fields, in order: V gene, D gene, clone size, J gene, CDR3 DNA, CDR3 protein. D genes are given only for firm matches. The size field is filled for only some rows; it gives once, few, many or a size class.

v_call: TRBV6-5; d_call: NA; clone_size: NA; j_call: TRBJ1-1; cdr3_nt: TGTGCCAGCGCGTATGCCGAAGCTTTCTTT; cdr3_aa: CASAYAEAFF
v_call: TRBV6-2/TRBV6-3; d_call: NA; clone_size: NA; j_call: TRBJ2-1; cdr3_nt: TGTGCCAGCAGTACCCACGGGGGTGAGCAGTTCTTC; cdr3_aa: CASSTHGGEQFF
v_call: TRBV7-9; d_call: NA; clone_size: NA; j_call: TRBJ1-5; cdr3_nt: TGTGCCAGCAGCTTAGTCCCGGAGGCCCAGCATTTT; cdr3_aa: CASSLVPEAQHF
v_call: TRBV9; d_call: NA; clone_size: NA; j_call: TRBJ2-2; cdr3_nt: TGTGCCAGCAGCGCCGGGACAATGATCTCGACCGGGGAGCTGTTTTTT; cdr3_aa: CASSAGTMISTGELFF
v_call: TRBV5-1; d_call: NA; clone_size: NA; j_call: TRBJ1-2; cdr3_nt: TGCGCCAGCAGAGATGGGAGGGATGGCTACACCTTC; cdr3_aa: CASRDGRDGYTF
v_call: TRBV10-2; d_call: TRBD2; clone_size: NA; j_call: TRBJ2-1; cdr3_nt: TGCGCCAGCCGCCCCGGCGGGGGAAGTAATGAGCAGTTCTTC; cdr3_aa: CASRPGGGSNEQFF
v_call: TRBV5-1; d_call: NA; clone_size: once; j_call: TRBJ1-3; cdr3_nt: TGCGCCAGCAGCTCCAGGGGCGCTGGAAACACCATATATTTT; cdr3_aa: CASSSRGAGNTIYF
v_call: TRBV12-3/TRBV12-4; d_call: NA; clone_size: NA; j_call: TRBJ1-1; cdr3_nt: TGTGCCAGCACCGGACACCAGGAAGCTTTCTTT; cdr3_aa: CASTGHQEAFF
v_call: TRBV5-1; d_call: NA; clone_size: NA; j_call: TRBJ1-1; cdr3_nt: TGCGCCAGCAGCTTGGCAGGGGTTGGGACTGAAGCTTTCTTT; cdr3_aa: CASSLAGVGTEAFF
v_call: TRBV7-8; d_call: TRBD1; clone_size: once; j_call: TRBJ1-2; cdr3_nt: TGTGCCAGCAGCTTAGGACGCTGGGAGACAGGGGGTGGCTACACCTTC; cdr3_aa: CASSLGRWETGGGYTF
v_call: TRBV7-2; d_call: NA; clone_size: NA; j_call: TRBJ2-3; cdr3_nt: TGTGCCAGCAGCTTTTCTCTAACTAGCACAGATACGCAGTATTTT; cdr3_aa: CASSFSLTSTDTQYF
v_call: TRBV9; d_call: TRBD1; clone_size: NA; j_call: TRBJ1-5; cdr3_nt: TGTGCCAGCAGTTCCGGACAGGGGAATCAGCCCCAGCATTTT; cdr3_aa: CASSSGQGNQPQHF
v_call: TRBV2; d_call: TRBD1; clone_size: once; j_call: TRBJ1-2; cdr3_nt: TGTGCCAGCAGTGATAGTCCACAGGGGAACTATGGCTACACCTTC; cdr3_aa: CASSDSPQGNYGYTF
v_call: TRBV30; d_call: TRBD1; clone_size: NA; j_call: TRBJ1-2; cdr3_nt: TGTGCCTGGAGTTTACAAATCTCGGGACAGGGGATCTATGGCTACACCTTC; cdr3_aa: CAWSLQISGQGIYGYTF
v_call: TRBV19; d_call: NA; clone_size: NA; j_call: TRBJ1-4; cdr3_nt: TGTGCCAGTAGTACCACAACTAATGAAAAACTGTTTTTT; cdr3_aa: CASSTTTNEKLFF
v_call: TRBV4-1; d_call: TRBD1; clone_size: NA; j_call: TRBJ1-5; cdr3_nt: TGCGCCAGCAGCCAACCAGACAGGGACAATCAGCCCCAGCATTTT; cdr3_aa: CASSQPDRDNQPQHF
v_call: TRBV29-1; d_call: NA; clone_size: NA; j_call: TRBJ1-3; cdr3_nt: TGCAGCGTTGAGACCAGAGAGGGGGACACCATATATTTT; cdr3_aa: CSVETREGDTIYF
v_call: TRBV11-2; d_call: TRBD2; clone_size: NA; j_call: TRBJ2-5; cdr3_nt: TGTGCCAGCAGCTACGGCTTGGGACTAGTACGTTCGAAGACCCAGTACTTC; cdr3_aa: CASSYGLGLVRSKTQYF
v_call: TRBV5-1; d_call: NA; clone_size: NA; j_call: TRBJ1-1; cdr3_nt: TGCGCCAGCAGCATCCGGCAGGGTGGAACTGAAGCTTTCTTT; cdr3_aa: CASSIRQGGTEAFF
v_call: TRBV6-5; d_call: TRBD1; clone_size: NA; j_call: TRBJ2-7; cdr3_nt: TGTGCCAGCAACGCCGGGACAGGGGGTAACGAGCAGTACTTC; cdr3_aa: CASNAGTGGNEQYF
v_call: TRBV30; d_call: NA; clone_size: NA; j_call: TRBJ1-3; cdr3_nt: TGTGCCTGGAGTAGCGGGGAATCTGGAAACACCATATATTTT; cdr3_aa: CAWSSGESGNTIYF
v_call: TRBV5-1; d_call: TRBD1; clone_size: once; j_call: TRBJ1-6; cdr3_nt: TGCGCCAGCAGCCGGACAGGGACAGTCGGTGATTCACCCCTCCACTTT; cdr3_aa: CASSRTGTVGDSPLHF
v_call: TRBV6-6; d_call: TRBD1; clone_size: NA; j_call: TRBJ1-1; cdr3_nt: TGTGCCAGCAGAGAACAGGGGATCGACACTGAAGCTTTCTTT; cdr3_aa: CASREQGIDTEAFF
v_call: TRBV2; d_call: TRBD1; clone_size: NA; j_call: TRBJ2-1; cdr3_nt: TGTGCCAGCAGTGGCACCGGGACAGGGCTTTCTTATGAGCAGTTCTTC; cdr3_aa: CASSGTGTGLSYEQFF
v_call: TRBV6-4; d_call: NA; clone_size: NA; j_call: TRBJ2-3; cdr3_nt: TGTGCCAGCAGAAAAGACATGGAGGCCGCAGATACGCAGTATTTT; cdr3_aa: CASRKDMEAADTQYF
v_call: TRBV7-9; d_call: NA; clone_size: NA; j_call: TRBJ1-2; cdr3_nt: TGTGCCATTACAACTAACTATGGCTACACCTTC; cdr3_aa: CAITTNYGYTF
v_call: TRBV13; d_call: NA; clone_size: NA; j_call: TRBJ2-4; cdr3_nt: TGTGCCAGCAGCTCCGAGAGAGACAGGAGCCTTACTGAGAAAAACATTCAGTACTTC; cdr3_aa: CASSSERDRSLTEKNIQYF
v_call: TRBV6-5; d_call: TRBD1; clone_size: NA; j_call: TRBJ1-1; cdr3_nt: TGTGCCACCCAGACAGGGGTAGACAGGGGTAGCAAGCCTTTCTTT; cdr3_aa: CATQTGVDRGSKPFF
v_call: TRBV19; d_call: TRBD1; clone_size: few; j_call: TRBJ1-5; cdr3_nt: TGTGCCAGTAGGGCAGGGGGCACTAGGAGCAATCAGCCCCAGCATTTT; cdr3_aa: CASRAGGTRSNQPQHF
v_call: TRBV18; d_call: NA; clone_size: NA; j_call: TRBJ2-2; cdr3_nt: TGTGCCAGCTCACTGCCAGGGGCCACCGGGGAGCTGTTTTTT; cdr3_aa: CASSLPGATGELFF
v_call: TRBV21-1; d_call: NA; clone_size: few; j_call: TRBJ1-4; cdr3_nt: TGTGCCAGCAGTGCGACAGGGGCTAATGAAAAACTGTTTTTT; cdr3_aa: CASSATGANEKLFF
v_call: TRBV6-5; d_call: NA; clone_size: NA; j_call: TRBJ2-1; cdr3_nt: TGTGCCAGCAGGCGTAGAACCTACAATGAGCAGTTCTTC; cdr3_aa: CASRRRTYNEQFF
v_call: TRBV5-6; d_call: TRBD1; clone_size: NA; j_call: TRBJ1-2; cdr3_nt: TGTGCCAGCAGCTCTCCACCCGGTCCAGGGGGCTATGGTGGCTACACCTTC; cdr3_aa: CASSSPPGPGGYGGYTF
v_call: TRBV7-2; d_call: NA; clone_size: NA; j_call: TRBJ1-5; cdr3_nt: TGTGCCAGCAGCTTGGAGAGGGATCAGCCCCAGCATTTT; cdr3_aa: CASSLERDQPQHF
v_call: TRBV27; d_call: TRBD2; clone_size: NA; j_call: TRBJ2-7; cdr3_nt: TGTGCCAGCAGGGCCCGGGACTGGGGGGGAGGTGAGCAGTACTTC; cdr3_aa: CASRARDWGGGEQYF
v_call: TRBV18; d_call: TRBD1; clone_size: NA; j_call: TRBJ2-7; cdr3_nt: TGTGCCAGCTCACCAACAACGACAGGGGGACCTTCCTACGAGCAGTACTTC; cdr3_aa: CASSPTTTGGPSYEQYF
v_call: TRBV11-3; d_call: NA; clone_size: NA; j_call: TRBJ1-1; cdr3_nt: TGTGCCAGCAGCCTGACAGTCAACACTGAAGCTTTCTTT; cdr3_aa: CASSLTVNTEAFF
v_call: TRBV2; d_call: TRBD1; clone_size: NA; j_call: TRBJ1-6; cdr3_nt: TGTGCCAGCAGTGAAACAGGGGTATTAAATTCACCCCTCCACTTT; cdr3_aa: CASSETGVLNSPLHF
v_call: TRBV27; d_call: TRBD1; clone_size: NA; j_call: TRBJ1-2; cdr3_nt: TGTGCCAGCAGTAGGACAGGGGGCAACTATGGCTACACCTTC; cdr3_aa: CASSRTGGNYGYTF
v_call: TRBV15; d_call: NA; clone_size: few; j_call: TRBJ2-3; cdr3_nt: TGTGCCACCAGCGTCAGGTCCAGCACAGATACGCAGTATTTT; cdr3_aa: CATSVRSSTDTQYF
v_call: TRBV10-2; d_call: TRBD1; clone_size: NA; j_call: TRBJ1-2; cdr3_nt: TGCGCCAGCAGGACACAGGGGGCAAACTATGGCTACACCTTC; cdr3_aa: CASRTQGANYGYTF
v_call: TRBV13; d_call: TRBD1; clone_size: NA; j_call: TRBJ1-4; cdr3_nt: TGTGCCAGCAGCCTAAGGACAGGGGGCAGTGAAAAACTGTTTTTT; cdr3_aa: CASSLRTGGSEKLFF
v_call: TRBV7-7; d_call: NA; clone_size: NA; j_call: TRBJ2-2; cdr3_nt: TGTGCCAGCAGTCTTACAGGCGCCACCGGGGAGCTGTTTTTT; cdr3_aa: CASSLTGATGELFF
v_call: TRBV18; d_call: NA; clone_size: NA; j_call: TRBJ1-5; cdr3_nt: TGTGCCAGCCGCGAAATTGGGGAGGGATCTAGCAATCAGCCCCAGCATTTT; cdr3_aa: CASREIGEGSSNQPQHF
v_call: TRBV5-1; d_call: NA; clone_size: once; j_call: TRBJ1-2; cdr3_nt: TGCGCCAGCAGCTTGGGTACCCGGGATGGCTACACCTTC; cdr3_aa: CASSLGTRDGYTF
v_call: TRBV6-1; d_call: NA; clone_size: NA; j_call: TRBJ1-2; cdr3_nt: TGTGCCAGCAGTGAAGGAGCGGCAGCGACTGGCTACACCTTC; cdr3_aa: CASSEGAAATGYTF
v_call: TRBV7-2; d_call: NA; clone_size: NA; j_call: TRBJ1-1; cdr3_nt: TGTGCCAGCAGCTCGGACAGATTGAACACTGAAGCTTTCTTT; cdr3_aa: CASSSDRLNTEAFF
v_call: TRBV19; d_call: TRBD1; clone_size: NA; j_call: TRBJ1-1; cdr3_nt: TGTGCCACGCTGAGGGGGCTCACTGAAGCTTTCTTT; cdr3_aa: CATLRGLTEAFF
v_call: TRBV6-5; d_call: TRBD1; clone_size: once; j_call: TRBJ1-5; cdr3_nt: TGTGCCAGCAGTTACGCGACAGGGCAGCCCCAGCATTTT; cdr3_aa: CASSYATGQPQHF